This T cell receptor beta chain was sequenced for a study of control samples from healthy donors and cancer patients. In germline, CDR1 is MNHEY, CDR2 SVGAGI. After removal of 5 bases from V and 0 bases from J, the junction contained 4 bases not matched to a gene. This CDR3 is 14 amino acids long. Libraries were prepared by immunoSEQ multiplex PCR; TCRdb keeps only in-frame clonotypes and omits some of them. This sample has tens of thousands of clones, with around 91% found just once. The specimen was PBMCs. The sequence was collected from a man over 45 with lung cancer. This sequence joins TRBV6-5 and TRBJ2-7; TRBD1 matches at 7 bases. This CDR3 reads CASSRDRASYEQYF. For the CDR3, the DNA is TGTGCCAGCAGTCGGGACAGAGCCTCCTACGAGCAGTACTTC.